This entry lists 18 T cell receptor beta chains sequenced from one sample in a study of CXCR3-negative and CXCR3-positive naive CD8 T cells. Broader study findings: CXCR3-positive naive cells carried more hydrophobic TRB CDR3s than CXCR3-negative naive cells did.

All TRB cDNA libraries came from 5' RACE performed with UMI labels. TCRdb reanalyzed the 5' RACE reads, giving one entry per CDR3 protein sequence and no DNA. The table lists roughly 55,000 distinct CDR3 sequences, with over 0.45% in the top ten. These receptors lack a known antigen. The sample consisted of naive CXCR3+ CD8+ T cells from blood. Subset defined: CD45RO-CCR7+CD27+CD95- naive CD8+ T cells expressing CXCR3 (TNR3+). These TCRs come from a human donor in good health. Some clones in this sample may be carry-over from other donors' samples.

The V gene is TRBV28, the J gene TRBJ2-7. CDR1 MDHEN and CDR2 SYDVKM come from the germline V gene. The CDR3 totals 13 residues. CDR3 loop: CASSFASAYEQYF. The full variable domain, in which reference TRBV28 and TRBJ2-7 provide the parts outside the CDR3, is DVKVTQSSRYLVKRTGEKVFLECVQDMDHENMFWYRQDPGLGLRLIYFSYDVKMKEKGDIPEGYSVSREKKERFSLILESASTNQTSMYLCASSFASAYEQYFGPGTRLTVT.

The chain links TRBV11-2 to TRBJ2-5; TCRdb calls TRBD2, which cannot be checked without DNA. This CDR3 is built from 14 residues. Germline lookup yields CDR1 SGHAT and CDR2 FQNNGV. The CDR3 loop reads CASSFRSRAETQYF.

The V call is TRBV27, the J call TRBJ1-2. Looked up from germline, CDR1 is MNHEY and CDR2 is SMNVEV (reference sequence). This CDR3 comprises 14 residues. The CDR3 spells CASSFGNSNYGYTF.

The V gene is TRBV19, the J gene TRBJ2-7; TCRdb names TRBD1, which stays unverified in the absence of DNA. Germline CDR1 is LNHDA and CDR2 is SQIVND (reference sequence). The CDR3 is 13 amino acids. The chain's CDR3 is CASETGENNEQYF. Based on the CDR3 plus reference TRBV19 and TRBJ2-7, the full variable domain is DGGITQSPKYLFRKEGQNVTLSCEQNLNHDAMYWYRQDPGQGLRLIYYSQIVNDFQKGDIAEGYSVSREKKESFPLTVTSAQKNPTAFYLCASETGENNEQYFGPGTRLTVT.

CDR3 region: CASKGLMNTEAFF. This chain joins TRBV6-5 and TRBJ1-1; without DNA, the TCRdb call of TRBD1 cannot be checked. CDR1 is MNHEY, CDR2 SVGAGI, per germline. The CDR3 runs to 13 residues.

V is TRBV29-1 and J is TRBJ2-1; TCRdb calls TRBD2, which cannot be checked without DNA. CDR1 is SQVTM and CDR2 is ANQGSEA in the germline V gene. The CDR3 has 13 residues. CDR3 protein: CSFSGGGWNEQFF.

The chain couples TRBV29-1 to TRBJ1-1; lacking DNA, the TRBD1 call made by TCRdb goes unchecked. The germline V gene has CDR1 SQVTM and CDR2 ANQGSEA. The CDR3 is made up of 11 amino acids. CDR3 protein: CSVDTGSEAFF.

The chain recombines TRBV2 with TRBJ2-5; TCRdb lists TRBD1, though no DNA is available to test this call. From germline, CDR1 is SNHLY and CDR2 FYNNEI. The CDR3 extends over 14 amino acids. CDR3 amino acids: CASSDWGAEGTQYF.

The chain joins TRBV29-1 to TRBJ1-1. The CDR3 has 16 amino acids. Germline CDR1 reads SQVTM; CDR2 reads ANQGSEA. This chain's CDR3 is CSVEFGPGGMNTEAFF.

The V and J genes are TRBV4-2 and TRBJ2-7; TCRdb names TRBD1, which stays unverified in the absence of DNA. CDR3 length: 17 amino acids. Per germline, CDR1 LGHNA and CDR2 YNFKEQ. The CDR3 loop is CASSQDLTGTGGSEQYF.

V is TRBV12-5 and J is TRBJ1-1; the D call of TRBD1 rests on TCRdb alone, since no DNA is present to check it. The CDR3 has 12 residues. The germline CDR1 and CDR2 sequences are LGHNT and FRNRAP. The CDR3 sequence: CASQGLDTEAFF.

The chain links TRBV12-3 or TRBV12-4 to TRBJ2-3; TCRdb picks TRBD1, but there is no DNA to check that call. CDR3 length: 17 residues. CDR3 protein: CASSLVGAGREEDTQYF.

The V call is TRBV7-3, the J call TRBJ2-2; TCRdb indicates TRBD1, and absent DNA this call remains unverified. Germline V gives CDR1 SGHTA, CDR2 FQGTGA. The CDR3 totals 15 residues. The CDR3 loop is CASRATGQNTGELFF.

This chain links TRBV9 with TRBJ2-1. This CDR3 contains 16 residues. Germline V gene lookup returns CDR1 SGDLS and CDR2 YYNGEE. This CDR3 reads CASSVVGGAAYNEQFF. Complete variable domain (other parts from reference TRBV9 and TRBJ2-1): DSGVTQTPKHLITATGQRVTLRCSPRSGDLSVYWYQQSLDQGLQFLIQYYNGEERAKGNILERFSAQQFPDLHSELNLSSLELGDSALYFCASSVVGGAAYNEQFFGPGTRLTVL.

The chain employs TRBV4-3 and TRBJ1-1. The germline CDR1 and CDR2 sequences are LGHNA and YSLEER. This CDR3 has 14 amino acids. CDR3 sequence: CASSQQVLNTEAFF.

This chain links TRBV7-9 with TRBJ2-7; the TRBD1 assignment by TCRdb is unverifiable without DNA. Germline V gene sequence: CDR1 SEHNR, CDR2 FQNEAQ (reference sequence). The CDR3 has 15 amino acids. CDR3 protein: CASSSPRQGGYEQYF.

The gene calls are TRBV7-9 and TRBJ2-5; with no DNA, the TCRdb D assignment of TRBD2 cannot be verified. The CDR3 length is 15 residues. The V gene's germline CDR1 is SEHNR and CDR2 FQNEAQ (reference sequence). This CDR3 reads CASSLLSQREETQYF.

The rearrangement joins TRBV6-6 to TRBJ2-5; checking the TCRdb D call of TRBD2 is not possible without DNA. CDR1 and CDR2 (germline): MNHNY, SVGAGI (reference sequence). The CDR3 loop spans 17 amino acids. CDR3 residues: CASSQPTSGVTQETQYF.